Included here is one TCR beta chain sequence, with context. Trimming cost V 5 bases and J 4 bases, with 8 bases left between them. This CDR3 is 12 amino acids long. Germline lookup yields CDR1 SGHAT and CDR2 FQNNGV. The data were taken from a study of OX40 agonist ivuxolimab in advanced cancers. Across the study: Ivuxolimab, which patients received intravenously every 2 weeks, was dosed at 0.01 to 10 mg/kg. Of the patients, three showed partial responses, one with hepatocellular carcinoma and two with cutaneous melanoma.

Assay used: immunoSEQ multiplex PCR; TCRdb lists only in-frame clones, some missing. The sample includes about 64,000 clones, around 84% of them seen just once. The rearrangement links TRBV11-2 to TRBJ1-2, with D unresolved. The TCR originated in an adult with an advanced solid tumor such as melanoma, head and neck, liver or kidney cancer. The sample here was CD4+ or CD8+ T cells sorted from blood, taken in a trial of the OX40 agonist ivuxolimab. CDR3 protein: CASSQDLYGYTF. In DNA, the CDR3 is TGTGCCAGCAGCCAGGACCTCTATGGCTACACCTTC.